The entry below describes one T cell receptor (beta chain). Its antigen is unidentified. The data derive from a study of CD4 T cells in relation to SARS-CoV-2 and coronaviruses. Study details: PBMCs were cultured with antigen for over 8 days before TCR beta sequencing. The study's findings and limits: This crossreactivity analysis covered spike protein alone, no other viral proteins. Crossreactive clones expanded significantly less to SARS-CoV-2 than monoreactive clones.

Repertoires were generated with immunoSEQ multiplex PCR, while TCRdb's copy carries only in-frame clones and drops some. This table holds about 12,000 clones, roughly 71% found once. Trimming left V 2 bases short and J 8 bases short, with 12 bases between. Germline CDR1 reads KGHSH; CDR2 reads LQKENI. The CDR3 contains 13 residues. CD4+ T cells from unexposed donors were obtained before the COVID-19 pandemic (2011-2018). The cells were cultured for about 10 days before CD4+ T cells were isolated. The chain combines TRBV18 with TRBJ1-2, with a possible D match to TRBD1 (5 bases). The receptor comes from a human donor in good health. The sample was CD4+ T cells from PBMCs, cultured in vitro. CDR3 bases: TGTGCCAGCTCACCAGCGGGAGGGGCAGGCTACACCTTC. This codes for CASSPAGGAGYTF.